The T cell receptor beta chain under discussion was sequenced for a study of T cell responses to AZD1222 COVID-19 vaccine. Assay used: immunoSEQ multiplex PCR; TCRdb lists only in-frame clones, some missing. The table lists roughly 150,000 clones, approximately 91% of them singletons. For this clone: The target antigen is unknown.

General observations from the study: Unmutated variant regions reportedly attract nearly half of all spike-specific TCRs.

V was clipped by 0 bases and J by 0 bases, with 10 bases between them. CDR1 is SGDLS, CDR2 YYNGEE, per germline. The CDR3 loop spans 17 amino acids. This receptor was obtained from an adult who received the AZD1222 COVID-19 vaccine. The input for sequencing was peripheral blood, taken 28 days after the second AZD1222 dose. V usage is TRBV9 and J usage is TRBJ2-6, with D perhaps TRBD1 or TRBD2 (5 bases each). The CDR3 sequence is CASSVGPRGSGANVLTF. CDR3 nucleotide sequence: TGTGCCAGCAGCGTAGGTCCGAGGGGCTCTGGGGCCAACGTCCTGACTTTC.